One sample yielded the 24 T cell receptor beta chains listed below, sequenced in a study of tumor-infiltrating lymphocytes in primary liver carcinoma. DNA and RNA were both co-extracted from roughly 18-30 mg of bulk tissue that had not been sorted. The investigators made TCR beta cDNA from about 500 ng total RNA, using a constant-region primer. Generation of the TCR beta libraries relied on three nested multiplex PCR rounds using slightly modified ARM-PCR. Running about 11 cycles apiece, the first two PCR rounds relied on TRBV1-TRBV30 forward primers together with a C-beta reverse primer. TCRdb fed the multiplex PCR reads into MiXCR, producing one record per CDR3 protein. The profile shows roughly 100,000 distinct CDR3 sequences, approximately 71% of them singletons. Sequenced input: liver tumor tissue from sampling region 5. Documented subset: tumor region T5, tumor centre. The receptors shown here come from a woman aged 60-75 years with primary liver carcinoma and hepatitis B virus infection.

Concerning this clonotype itself: Compared with germline, one end of the junction differs, possibly owing to a read error. The V gene is TRBV28, the J gene TRBJ2-7; perhaps TRBD2 as D (6 bases). This CDR3 region has 14 residues. The germline V gene encodes CDR1 MDHEN and CDR2 SYDVKM. The CDR3 spells CATGWDWSSYEQYF. The DNA for the CDR3 is TGTGCCACCGGGTGGGACTGGAGCTCCTATGAGCAGTACTTC.

Remarks on this clonotype: One junction end does not reproduce the germline sequence, and a read error may be involved. The rearrangement links TRBV30 to TRBJ2-3; 8 nucleotides agree with TRBD1. The V gene's germline CDR1 is GTSNPN and CDR2 SVGIG (reference sequence). The CDR3 covers 13 residues. CDR3 in amino acids: CACSARGPGKQYF. In DNA form, the CDR3 reads TGTGCCTGTAGTGCCAGGGGGCCAGGTAAGCAGTATTTT.

Notes on this clonotype: It may be a read error: a sequence one base away is much more abundant. The J gene is TRBJ2-5, the V gene TRBV28, with D perhaps TRBD1 (5 bases). With 3 bases removed from V and 5 bases from J, the gap between germline ends came to 16 bases. The CDR3 totals 15 residues. Per the germline V gene, CDR1 is MDHEN and CDR2 is SYDVKM. The CDR3 loop reads CASSLFRGTGETQYF. In nucleotides, the CDR3 is TGTGCCAGCAGTTTGTTTAGGGGTACCGGGGAGACCCAGTACTTC.

The chain is built from TRBV11-3 and TRBJ2-7, with TRBD2 matching over 9 bases. This CDR3 spans 17 amino acids. With 5 bases clipped from V and 2 bases from J, the junction kept 13 bases outside the gene matches. Germline V lookup: CDR1 SGHNT, CDR2 YENEEA. The CDR3 DNA reads as TGTGCCAGCAGCCCGGACCTAGCGGGATTAGGTGCCTACGAGCAGTACTTC. This encodes CASSPDLAGLGAYEQYF. The variable domain in full, completed from reference TRBV11-3 and TRBJ2-7, reads EAGVVQSPRYKIIEKKQPVAFWCNPISGHNTLYWYLQNLGQGPELLIRYENEEAVDDSQLPKDRFSAERLKGVDSTLKIQPAELGDSAVYLCASSPDLAGLGAYEQYFGPGTRLTVT.

This clonotype has only a few counts. A much larger clone lies one base from this, so it may be a read error. The rearrangement joins TRBV28 to TRBJ1-5, with a possible D match to TRBD1 (5 bases). V was cut by 7 bases and J by 5 bases, with 18 bases left in between. This CDR3 region has 15 residues. Germline lookup yields CDR1 MDHEN and CDR2 SYDVKM. CDR3 nucleotide sequence: TGTGCCAGCACCAGAACCAAGGGGTTCGATCAGCCCCAGCATTTT. It codes for CASTRTKGFDQPQHF.

As for this clonotype: At one of its ends the junction is not consistent with the germline gene, which may arise from a read error. The chain combines TRBV11-2 with TRBJ2-7; 7 bases line up with TRBD1. The CDR3 length is 12 residues. CDR1 and CDR2 (germline): SGHAT, FQNNGV. The CDR3 here is CASNQTGSERYF. DNA for the CDR3: TGTGCCAGCAACCAGACAGGGTCCGAGCGGTACTTC. Filled out from reference TRBV11-2 and TRBJ2-7, the complete variable domain reads EAGVAQSPRYKIIEKRQSVAFWCNPISGHATLYWYQQILGQGPKLLIQFQNNGVVDDSQLPKDRFSAERLKGVDSTLKIQPAKLEDSAVYLCASNQTGSERYFGPGTRLTVT.

Notes on this clonotype: An end of the junction does not agree with germline; a read error may underlie this. The chain carries TRBV5-1 and TRBJ2-3; D is perhaps TRBD1 (5 bases). The CDR3 extends over 14 amino acids. Per germline, CDR1 SGHRS and CDR2 YFSETQ. The CDR3 reads CASSLAGHTDTQYF. In DNA, the CDR3 is TGCGCCAGCAGCTTGGCCGGACACACAGATACGCAATATTTT.

In this sample, this clonotype turned up once. A much larger clone sits a single nucleotide away, making a read error possible. The chain links TRBV7-8 to TRBJ2-3, with D unclear. The germline V and J ends were trimmed by 8 bases and 5 bases, with 14 bases remaining between them. This CDR3 has 13 residues. The germline CDR1 and CDR2 sequences are SGHVS and FQNEAQ. In DNA form, the CDR3 reads TGTGCCAGCTGCTCCCAAAGTAGAGATACGCAGTATTTT. Its translation is CASCSQSRDTQYF.

In this sample, this clonotype turned up many times. This chain joins TRBV29-1 and TRBJ2-1; D is unresolved. Germline values: CDR1 SQVTM, CDR2 ANQGSEA. The CDR3 extends over 13 amino acids. V lost 3 bases and J 3 bases, leaving 9 bases between the germline ends. This chain's CDR3 is CSVDGGSYNEQFF. CDR3 DNA sequence: TGCAGCGTTGATGGCGGCAGCTACAATGAGCAGTTCTTC.

To note about this clonotype: A single base separates this from a much larger clone, so it may be a read error. The rearrangement links TRBV14 to TRBJ2-1; a possible D gene is TRBD2 (5 bases). Germline-derived CDR1 and CDR2 are SGHDN and FVKESK. The CDR3 consists of 14 residues. This CDR3 is CVSSPKLTGNEQFF. The CDR3 nucleotides read TGTGTCAGCAGCCCTAAATTGACGGGGAATGAGCAGTTCTTC.

This clonotype has only one observation. A much larger clone lies a single base off, so this may be a read error. V gene TRBV28 combines with J gene TRBJ1-1; D is possibly TRBD1 (6 bases). The CDR3 is made up of 14 amino acids. Germline CDR1 is MDHEN and CDR2 is SYDVKM. The CDR3 loop is CASSLRGGSSDAFF. CDR3 in DNA: TGTGCCAGCAGTTTAAGGGGGGGATCGTCTGATGCTTTCTTT.

This clonotype is categorized as medium-sized (0.01 to 0.1%). The V gene is TRBV11-3, the J gene TRBJ2-1, with 13 bases aligning to TRBD2. There are 13 residues in the CDR3. The V segment lost 6 bases and the J segment 9 bases; nucleotides outside the gene matches: 2. Germline CDR1 is SGHNT and CDR2 is YENEEA. In DNA form, the CDR3 reads TGTGCCAGCAGGACTAGCGGGAGGATTGAGCAGTTCTTC. Amino acids: CASRTSGRIEQFF.

As to this clonotype: The germline gene is not matched at one end of the junction; a read error may be the cause. This chain links TRBV4-2 with TRBJ2-5; 7 nucleotides line up with TRBD1. This CDR3 has 20 residues. Germline V gene sequence: CDR1 LGHNA, CDR2 YNFKEQ. The CDR3 DNA reads as TGTACCAGTAACCAAGGAAACTTAGGGGGCTCGATCCTAAGCCAAGAGACCCAGTACTTC. Amino acid sequence: CTSNQGNLGGSILSQETQYF.

Ten or more counts support this clonotype. CDR3 coding DNA: TGTGCCAGCAGCCACGGACAGGGGGCGGGAGATGAAAAACTGTTTTTT. Translation: CASSHGQGAGDEKLFF. V and J are TRBV5-4 and TRBJ1-4; 11 bases map to TRBD1. The germline gives CDR1 SGHNT, CDR2 YYREEE (reference sequence). This CDR3 region has 16 residues. The J segment lost 6 bases and the V segment lost 4 bases, leaving 8 bases of the junction unmatched.

This clonotype appeared a single time. Likely a read error: the CDR3 ends without its conserved phenylalanine or tryptophan. The J gene is TRBJ1-1, the V gene TRBV11-2; no clear D gene. This CDR3 is 13 amino acids long. Germline assignment: CDR1 SGHAT and CDR2 FQNNGV. This CDR3 is CACSMTTNTEAFL. The CDR3 DNA reads as TGTGCCTGCAGCATGACAACGAACACTGAAGCTTTCCTT.

As regards this clonotype: One end of the junction fails to match germline, which may point to a read error. The J gene is TRBJ2-7, the V gene TRBV5-6; TRBD1 matches 7 bases. The V gene's germline CDR1 is SGHDT and CDR2 YYEEEE. The CDR3 covers 15 residues. For the CDR3, the DNA is TGTGCCAGCAGATTCAGAGGGACAGCTTCCTACGAGCGGTACTTC. This translates into CASRFRGTASYERYF.

In this sample, this clonotype turned up many times. The chain links TRBV10-3 to TRBJ2-1; 16 bases line up with TRBD2. The trim removed 6 bases at V and 1 base at J, leaving 6 bases unmatched. The V gene's germline CDR1 is ENHRY and CDR2 SYGVKD. The CDR3 contains 18 residues. The CDR3 loop is CAISGTSGRAGSYNEQFF. CDR3 DNA sequence: TGTGCCATCAGCGGGACTAGCGGGAGGGCCGGTTCCTACAATGAGCAGTTCTTC.

Concerning this clonotype itself: Possible read error: a much larger clone is one base away. The chain has TRBV5-4 and TRBJ1-6, with D possibly TRBD1 on 5 matching bases. The CDR3 is 15 amino acids. Looked up from germline, CDR1 is SGHNT and CDR2 is YYREEE (reference sequence). With 10 bases removed from V and 5 bases from J, the gap between germline ends came to 19 bases. The CDR3 bases are TGTGCCCTTGGGGCATCCCTCTCGGATAATTCACCCCTCCACTTT. Translated, it gives CALGASLSDNSPLHF.

V is TRBV6-2 or TRBV6-3 and J is TRBJ1-1; 10 nucleotides align to TRBD1. Per the germline V gene, CDR1 is MNHEY and CDR2 is SVGEGT. The CDR3 runs to 15 residues. The V segment lost 6 bases and the J segment 5 bases; nucleotides outside the gene matches: 9. CDR3 sequence (DNA): TGTGCCAGCAGATCCACGGGACAGGGGTTGACTGAAGCTTTCTTT. It encodes CASRSTGQGLTEAFF.

Points on this clonotype: One junction end disagrees with the germline gene, perhaps due to a read error. The chain combines TRBV6-1 with TRBJ1-6, with a weak D call TRBD1 (6 bases). CDR3 length: 15 residues. The germline gives CDR1 MNHNS, CDR2 SASEGT. The chain's CDR3 is CACSEARGADSPLHF. Written as DNA, the CDR3 is TGTGCCTGCAGTGAAGCCCGGGGGGCCGATTCACCCCTTCACTTT.

As regards this clonotype: The conserved phenylalanine or tryptophan is not found at the CDR3 terminus, so this likely reflects a read error. CDR3 in DNA: TGTGCCGGCAGCCGGACAGGAGGAAACACCATATATTCT. Its translation is CAGSRTGGNTIYS. This sequence joins TRBV11-2 and TRBJ1-3; 7 nucleotides align to TRBD1. The CDR3 length is 13 residues. Per the germline V gene, CDR1 is SGHAT and CDR2 is FQNNGV.

The rearrangement uses TRBV7-9 and TRBJ2-5; maybe TRBD2 (6 bases). Between the trimmed V and J ends, which lost 3 bases and 5 bases, there was a span of 13 bases. This CDR3 comprises 14 residues. CDR1 is SEHNR, CDR2 FQNEAQ, per germline (reference sequence). CDR3 in amino acids: CASSFSGGLETQYF. The CDR3, as DNA: TGTGCCAGCAGCTTTAGCGGAGGCTTGGAGACCCAGTACTTC.

The V and J genes are TRBV11-1 and TRBJ2-1; D perhaps matches TRBD2 (6 bases). The CDR3 covers 13 residues. CDR1 is SGHAT, CDR2 FQDESV, per germline (reference sequence). The chain's CDR3 is CTNSSGTVNEQFF. The DNA for the CDR3 is TGTACCAACAGCTCAGGGACTGTAAATGAGCAGTTCTTC.

The rearrangement links TRBV20-1 to TRBJ2-3, with 9 bases aligning to TRBD2. Losses at the gene ends were 0 bases for V and 2 bases for J; bases not matched to a gene: 9. The germline gives CDR1 DFQATT, CDR2 SNEGSKA (reference sequence). This CDR3 contains 17 residues. CDR3 sequence: CSARDPWTSDSTDTQYF. In DNA form, the CDR3 reads TGCAGTGCTAGAGATCCTTGGACTAGCGACTCCACAGATACGCAGTATTTT.